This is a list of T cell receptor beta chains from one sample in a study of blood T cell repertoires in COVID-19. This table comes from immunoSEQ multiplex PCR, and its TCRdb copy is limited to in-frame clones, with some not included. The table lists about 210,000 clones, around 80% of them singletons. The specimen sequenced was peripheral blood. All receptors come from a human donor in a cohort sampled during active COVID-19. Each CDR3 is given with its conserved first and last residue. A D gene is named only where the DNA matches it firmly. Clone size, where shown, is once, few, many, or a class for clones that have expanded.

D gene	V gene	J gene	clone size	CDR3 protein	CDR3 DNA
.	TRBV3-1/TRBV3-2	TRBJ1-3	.	CASSQKRGTGNTIYF	TGTGCCAGCAGCCAAAAAAGGGGAACTGGAAACACCATATATTTT
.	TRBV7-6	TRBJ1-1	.	CASSLGFGEPTEAFF	TGTGCCAGCAGCTTAGGGTTCGGGGAACCCACTGAAGCTTTCTTT
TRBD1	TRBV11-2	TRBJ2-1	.	CASSWDSQEQFF	TGTGCCAGCAGCTGGGACAGTCAGGAGCAGTTCTTC
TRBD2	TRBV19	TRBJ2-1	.	CASRPSGEYNEQFF	TGTGCCAGTAGGCCCAGCGGGGAGTACAATGAGCAGTTCTTC
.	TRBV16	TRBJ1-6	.	CASSQSTSPLHF	TGTGCCAGCAGCCAAAGCACTTCACCCCTCCACTTT
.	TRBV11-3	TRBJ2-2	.	CASSLGGYLTGELFF	TGTGCCAGCAGCTTAGGGGGCTACCTCACCGGGGAGCTGTTTTTT
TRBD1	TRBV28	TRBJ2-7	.	CASSALYRGLRDEQYF	TGTGCCAGCAGTGCCCTATACAGGGGGCTTAGGGACGAGCAGTACTTC
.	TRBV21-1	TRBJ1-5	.	CASSKADGTGEYQPQHF	TGTGCCAGCAGCAAAGCCGACGGGACAGGGGAGTATCAGCCCCAGCATTTT
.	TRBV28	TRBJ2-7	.	CASSLSAYEQYF	TGTGCCAGCAGTTTATCCGCCTACGAGCAGTACTTC
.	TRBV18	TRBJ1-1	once	CASSPRHLNTEAFF	TGTGCCAGCTCACCACGACATTTGAACACTGAAGCTTTCTTT
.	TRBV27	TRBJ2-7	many	CASGLNRDSYEQYF	TGTGCCAGCGGATTGAACAGGGACTCCTACGAGCAGTACTTC
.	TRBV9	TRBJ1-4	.	CASSVGNRGEKLFF	TGTGCCAGCAGCGTAGGAAATCGGGGGGAAAAACTGTTTTTT
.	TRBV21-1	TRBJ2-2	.	CASSKVRGENTGELFF	TGTGCCAGCAGCAAAGTGCGGGGTGAGAACACCGGGGAGCTGTTTTTT
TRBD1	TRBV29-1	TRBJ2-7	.	CSALLGTGNYEQYF	TGCAGCGCCTTACTCGGGACAGGGAACTACGAGCAGTACTTC
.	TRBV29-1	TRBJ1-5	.	CSVAQGGDNQPQHF	TGCAGCGTAGCACAGGGAGGGGACAATCAGCCCCAGCATTTT